The 23 T cell receptor beta chains presented below share a single source sample, sequenced in a study of blood T cell repertoires in COVID-19. The data were produced by immunoSEQ multiplex PCR, yet TCRdb's version contains in-frame clones alone and is incomplete. This sample yields approximately 440,000 clones, of which 80% to 95% are seen a single time; under 0.7% belongs to the top ten. The sequencing sample was made of PBMCs or T cells enriched from blood (not recorded which). The origin of the receptors is a man in his late teens or twenties who had recovered from COVID-19.

This chain links TRBV6-5 with TRBJ2-7; 13 nucleotides align to TRBD2. V trimming: 6 bases; J trimming: 3 bases; junction bases outside the gene matches: 5. The V gene's germline CDR1 is MNHEY and CDR2 SVGAGI. The CDR3 is 15 amino acids. The chain's CDR3 is CASRLLAGGHYEQYF. The CDR3 nucleotides read TGTGCCAGCAGATTACTAGCGGGGGGGCACTACGAGCAGTACTTC.

This clone occurred a few times. J is TRBJ2-1 and V is TRBV2; 8 positions agree with TRBD1. The CDR3 is 12 amino acids. Germline CDR1 and CDR2: SNHLY and FYNNEI. V was clipped by 8 bases and J by 4 bases; unmatched bases: 1. CDR3 amino acids: CASWDRYNEQFF. In DNA form, the CDR3 reads TGTGCCAGCTGGGACAGGTACAATGAGCAGTTCTTC.

The V gene is TRBV2, the J gene TRBJ2-2; 8 bases line up with TRBD2. Looked up from germline, CDR1 is SNHLY and CDR2 is FYNNEI. The CDR3 totals 14 residues. J was trimmed by 4 bases and V by 7 bases; bases with no gene match: 5. The CDR3 DNA sequence: TGTGCCAGCAAGACTAGCGAGGCCACCGGGGAGCTGTTTTTT. This encodes CASKTSEATGELFF.

The chain links TRBV6-5 to TRBJ2-1, with a tentative D call TRBD2 (6 bases). V gave up 2 bases and J gave up 9 bases, with 8 bases separating them. Per the germline V gene, CDR1 is MNHEY and CDR2 is SVGAGI. The CDR3 has 12 amino acids. CDR3 amino acids: CASSYAGSEQFF. The CDR3, as DNA: TGTGCCAGCAGTTACGCGGGGTCTGAGCAGTTCTTC.

V is TRBV5-5 and J is TRBJ2-7, with 11 bases that match TRBD2. This CDR3 spans 15 amino acids. Germline V CDR1 and CDR2: SGHKS, YYEKEE (reference sequence). Trimming removed 5 bases from V and 3 bases from J; junction bases left unmatched: 7. For the CDR3, the DNA is TGTGCCAGCAGGAGTACTAGCGGGAGTGTCTACGAGCAGTACTTC. It encodes CASRSTSGSVYEQYF.

This clone was recorded a few times. The chain combines TRBV2 with TRBJ2-1; TRBD2 matches 11 bases. The trim removed 6 bases at V and 4 bases at J, leaving 8 bases unmatched. The CDR3 has 16 amino acids. The germline gives CDR1 SNHLY, CDR2 FYNNEI. CDR3 in amino acids: CASSHLLAGVYNEQFF. The CDR3 bases are TGTGCCAGCAGCCATCTACTAGCGGGGGTTTACAATGAGCAGTTCTTC.

CDR3 residues: CASSYSTSVIQYF. CDR3 nucleotides: TGTGCCAGCAGTTACTCGACTAGCGTCATTCAGTACTTC. The chain recombines TRBV6-2 or TRBV6-3 with TRBJ2-4, with TRBD2 identical over 8 bases. The CDR3 runs to 13 residues. The V gene end was trimmed by 0 bases and the J gene end by 9 bases; junction bases not matched to a gene: 1. Germline CDR1 MNHEY, CDR2 SVGEGT.

The rearrangement joins TRBV19 to TRBJ1-5; 7 nucleotides agree with TRBD1. The J segment lost 3 bases and the V segment lost 5 bases, leaving 10 bases of the junction unmatched. The length of the CDR3 is 16 residues. CDR1 and CDR2 from the germline V gene are LNHDA and SQIVND (reference sequence). CDR3 nucleotide sequence: TGTGCCAGTAGTGATTACGGGACAGTGACCAATCAGCCCCAGCATTTT. Residues: CASSDYGTVTNQPQHF.

V and J are TRBV15 and TRBJ2-5; the D gene is possibly TRBD1 (6 bases). The V and J ends lost 4 bases and 4 bases respectively, with 19 bases between them. The CDR3 contains 16 residues. CDR1 and CDR2 (germline): LNHNV, YYDKDF (reference sequence). Here the CDR3 reads CATSTRGRGGRETQYF. Here the CDR3 DNA reads TGTGCCACCAGCACGAGAGGTCGTGGGGGCAGAGAGACCCAGTACTTC.

The chain has TRBV7-3 and TRBJ1-2; maybe TRBD1 (5 bases). The CDR3 spans 13 residues. Per germline, CDR1 SGHTA and CDR2 FQGTGA. V dropped 2 bases and J dropped 1 base, with 5 bases sitting between them. Here the CDR3 reads CASSLDSNYGYTF. The CDR3 DNA reads as TGTGCCAGCAGCTTAGACAGTAACTATGGCTACACCTTC.

The chain links TRBV2 to TRBJ1-4; 7 bases are shared with TRBD1. The CDR3 runs to 14 residues. The V gene end was trimmed by 4 bases and the J gene end by 4 bases; junction bases not matched to a gene: 3. Germline assignment: CDR1 SNHLY and CDR2 FYNNEI. DNA for the CDR3: TGTGCCAGCAGTGGGGACAGCATTAATGAAAAACTGTTTTTT. Residues: CASSGDSINEKLFF.

This clone was recorded only once. The chain joins TRBV7-2 to TRBJ1-5; 7 nucleotides align to TRBD1. The CDR3 contains 14 residues. Germline assignment: CDR1 SGHTA and CDR2 FQGNSA. Trimming removed 4 bases from V and 5 bases from J; junction bases left unmatched: 5. In nucleotides, the CDR3 is TGTGCCAGCAGCTCGACAGGGTTGTATCAGCCCCAGCATTTT. Translated: CASSSTGLYQPQHF.

The chain has TRBV25-1 and TRBJ1-1; tentative D call: TRBD1 (5 bases). Deletions cut 4 bases from V and 4 bases from J, with 16 bases between. Looked up from germline, CDR1 is MGHDK and CDR2 is SYGVNS. The CDR3 is made up of 15 amino acids. The CDR3 sequence: CASSANRGSGTEAFF. CDR3 sequence (DNA): TGTGCCAGCAGTGCAAACCGGGGGAGTGGCACTGAAGCTTTCTTT.

This sequence joins TRBV19 and TRBJ1-1; 8 bases agree with TRBD1. Germline CDR1 LNHDA, CDR2 SQIVND (reference sequence). This CDR3 comprises 13 residues. V gave up 8 bases and J gave up 2 bases; unmatched junction bases: 4. Written as DNA, the CDR3 is TGTGCCAGTGGGGGACAGGTCAACACTGAAGCTTTCTTT. This codes for CASGGQVNTEAFF.

The chain couples TRBV5-8 to TRBJ2-7, with D possibly TRBD1 on 6 matching bases. The CDR3 is 13 residues long. Between the trimmed V and J ends, which lost 4 bases and 4 bases, there was a span of 12 bases. Germline values: CDR1 SGHTS, CDR2 YDEGEE. The CDR3 coding sequence is TGTGCCAGCAGCCTTGGACAGTTATACGAGCAGTACTTC. Its protein is CASSLGQLYEQYF.

CDR3 residues: CASRIGVEETQYF. The CDR3 bases are TGCGCCAGCAGGATCGGGGTGGAAGAGACCCAGTACTTC. V is TRBV5-1 and J is TRBJ2-5; D perhaps matches TRBD2 (5 bases). The CDR3 has 13 amino acids. CDR1 is SGHRS and CDR2 is YFSETQ in the germline V gene. Trimming took off 5 bases at V and 3 bases at J, with 11 bases between the two ends.

The V and J genes are TRBV5-1 and TRBJ1-1, with 7 bases identical to TRBD1. In germline, CDR1 is SGHRS, CDR2 YFSETQ. The J segment lost 4 bases and the V segment lost 4 bases, leaving 7 bases of the junction unmatched. The CDR3 totals 14 residues. The CDR3 protein is CASSLQGWGTEAFF. CDR3 coding DNA: TGCGCCAGCAGCCTACAGGGGTGGGGCACTGAAGCTTTCTTT.

The chain recombines TRBV2 with TRBJ2-7; 13 nucleotides align to TRBD2. V was clipped by 6 bases and J by 1 base; unmatched bases: 3. CDR1 and CDR2 (germline): SNHLY, FYNNEI. The CDR3 is 15 amino acids. This CDR3 reads CASRLLAGGSYEQYF. CDR3 bases: TGTGCCAGCAGACTACTAGCGGGAGGGTCCTACGAGCAGTACTTC.

The CDR3 coding sequence is TGCAGCGTTGAGACTAGCGGGAGGTACGAGCAGTACTTC. Translation gives CSVETSGRYEQYF. The J gene is TRBJ2-7, the V gene TRBV29-1; 13 nucleotides match TRBD2. Germline loops: CDR1 SQVTM, CDR2 ANQGSEA. The CDR3 is 13 amino acids. After removal of 3 bases from V and 4 bases from J, the junction contained 0 bases not matched to a gene.

The chain carries TRBV7-3 and TRBJ1-1, with D possibly TRBD1 on 6 matching bases. The CDR3 extends over 17 amino acids. Germline CDR1 SGHTA, CDR2 FQGTGA. The V and J ends lost 4 bases and 1 base respectively, with 19 bases between them. CDR3 sequence: CASSSTPVQGRNTEAFF. CDR3 nucleotides: TGTGCCAGCAGCTCCACTCCAGTACAGGGAAGGAACACTGAAGCTTTCTTT.

The rearrangement links TRBV4-1 to TRBJ2-7; 8 bases align to TRBD1. V dropped 3 bases and J dropped 0; count of bases not matched to a gene: 7. The CDR3 totals 16 residues. Per germline, CDR1 MGHRA and CDR2 YSYEKL. The CDR3 sequence is CASSQSRDRRSYEQYF. CDR3 nucleotide sequence: TGCGCCAGCAGCCAGTCCCGGGACAGGCGCTCCTACGAGCAGTACTTC.

The chain links TRBV28 to TRBJ1-5; D gene uncertain. V was shortened by 2 bases and J by 4 bases, with 15 bases between the two germline ends. This CDR3 comprises 16 residues. The V gene's germline CDR1 is MDHEN and CDR2 SYDVKM. CDR3 sequence: CASSLVSLPGNQPQHF. The CDR3 nucleotides read TGTGCCAGCAGTTTAGTTTCGCTCCCGGGAAATCAGCCCCAGCATTTT.

This chain joins TRBV19 and TRBJ2-3; tentative D call: TRBD2 (6 bases). This CDR3 comprises 14 residues. Germline V CDR1 and CDR2: LNHDA, SQIVND (reference sequence). The germline V and J ends were trimmed by 3 bases and 5 bases, with 12 bases remaining between them. This CDR3 is CASSIPGVVDTQYF. The CDR3 DNA reads TGTGCCAGTAGTATTCCGGGAGTGGTAGATACGCAGTATTTT.